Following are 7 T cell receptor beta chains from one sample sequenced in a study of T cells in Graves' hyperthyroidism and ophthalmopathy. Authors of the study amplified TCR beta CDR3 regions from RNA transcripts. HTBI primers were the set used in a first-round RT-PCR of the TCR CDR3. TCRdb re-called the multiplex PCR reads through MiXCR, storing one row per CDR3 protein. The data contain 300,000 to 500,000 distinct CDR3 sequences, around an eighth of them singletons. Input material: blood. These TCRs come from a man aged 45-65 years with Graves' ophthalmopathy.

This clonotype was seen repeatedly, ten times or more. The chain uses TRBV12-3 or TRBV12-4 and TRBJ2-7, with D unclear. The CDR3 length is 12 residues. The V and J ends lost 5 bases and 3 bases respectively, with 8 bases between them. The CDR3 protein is CASSSLGYEQYF. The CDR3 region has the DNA TGTGCCAGCAGTAGCCTTGGCTACGAGCAGTACTTC.

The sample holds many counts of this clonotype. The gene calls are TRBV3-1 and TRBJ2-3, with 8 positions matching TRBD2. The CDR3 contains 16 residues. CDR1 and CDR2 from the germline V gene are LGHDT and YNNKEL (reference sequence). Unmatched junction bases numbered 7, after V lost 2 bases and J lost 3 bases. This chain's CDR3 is CASSQRPGLGTDTQYF. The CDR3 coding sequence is TGTGCCAGCAGCCAAAGACCGGGACTAGGTACAGATACGCAGTATTTT.

The CDR3 spells CASSQYFTDTQYF. The CDR3, as DNA: TGTGCCAGCAGCCAATACTTCACAGATACGCAGTATTTT. The V and J genes are TRBV14 and TRBJ2-3; D not certain. Per germline, CDR1 SGHDN and CDR2 FVKESK. V was clipped by 2 bases and J by 2 bases, with 5 bases between them. The CDR3 has 13 residues.

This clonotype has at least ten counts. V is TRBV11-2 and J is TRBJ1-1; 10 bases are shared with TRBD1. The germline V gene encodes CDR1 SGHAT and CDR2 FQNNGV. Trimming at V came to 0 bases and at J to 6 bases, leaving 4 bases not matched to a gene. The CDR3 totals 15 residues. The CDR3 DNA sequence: TGTGCCAGCAGCTTAGAAGGGACAGGGGTCGCTGAAGCTTTCTTT. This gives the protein CASSLEGTGVAEAFF.

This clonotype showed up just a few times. The CDR3 coding sequence is TGCGCCAGCAGCCAAGACGGGACACGAAATCAGCCCCAGCATTTT. Its translation is CASSQDGTRNQPQHF. The chain is built from TRBV4-1 and TRBJ1-5, with D possibly matching TRBD1 (6 bases). Germline V CDR1 and CDR2: MGHRA, YSYEKL. The CDR3 loop spans 15 amino acids. Trimming shortened V by 0 bases and J by 4 bases, and 10 bases separated the two germline ends.

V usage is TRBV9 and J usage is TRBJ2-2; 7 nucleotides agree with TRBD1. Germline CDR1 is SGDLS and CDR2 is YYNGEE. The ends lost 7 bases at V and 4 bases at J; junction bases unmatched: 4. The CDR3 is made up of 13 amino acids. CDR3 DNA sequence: TGTGCCAGCCGGGACAGACTCACCGGGGAGCTGTTTTTT. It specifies CASRDRLTGELFF.

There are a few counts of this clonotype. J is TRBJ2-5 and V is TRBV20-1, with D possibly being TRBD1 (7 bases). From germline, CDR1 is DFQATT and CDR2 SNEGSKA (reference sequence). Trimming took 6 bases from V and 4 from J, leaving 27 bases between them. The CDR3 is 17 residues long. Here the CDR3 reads CSASGGLIGSLSETQYF. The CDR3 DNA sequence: TGCAGTGCCTCAGGGGGGCTCATAGGTTCGTTGTCAGAGACCCAGTACTTC.